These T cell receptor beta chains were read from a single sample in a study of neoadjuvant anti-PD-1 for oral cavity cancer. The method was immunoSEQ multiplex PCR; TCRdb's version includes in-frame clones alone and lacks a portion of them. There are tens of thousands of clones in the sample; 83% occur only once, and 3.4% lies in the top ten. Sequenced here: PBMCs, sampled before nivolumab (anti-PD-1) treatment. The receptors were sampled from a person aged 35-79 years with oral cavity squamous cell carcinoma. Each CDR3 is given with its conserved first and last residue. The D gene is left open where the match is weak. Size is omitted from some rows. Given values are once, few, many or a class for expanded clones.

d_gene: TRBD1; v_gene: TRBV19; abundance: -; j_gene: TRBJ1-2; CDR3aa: CATTPTHRGFSGYTF; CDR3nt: TGTGCCACCACCCCGACCCACAGGGGGTTTTCTGGCTACACCTTC
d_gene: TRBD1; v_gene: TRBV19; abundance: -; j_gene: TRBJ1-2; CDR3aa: CASRNNRGPDGYTF; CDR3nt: TGTGCCAGTAGAAACAACAGGGGGCCGGATGGCTACACCTTC
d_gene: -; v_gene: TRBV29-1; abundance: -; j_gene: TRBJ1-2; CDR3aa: CSVAATSGGGNYGYTF; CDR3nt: TGCAGCGTTGCTGCGACCTCCGGGGGAGGAAACTATGGCTACACCTTC
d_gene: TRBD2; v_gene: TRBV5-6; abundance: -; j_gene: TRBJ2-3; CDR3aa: CASSLLAGARTDTQYF; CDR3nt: TGTGCCAGCAGCTTGTTAGCGGGGGCGAGGACAGATACGCAGTATTTT
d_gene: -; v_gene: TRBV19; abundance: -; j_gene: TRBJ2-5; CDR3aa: CASSPDSGLQETQYF; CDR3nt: TGTGCCAGTAGTCCCGACTCCGGACTGCAAGAGACCCAGTACTTC
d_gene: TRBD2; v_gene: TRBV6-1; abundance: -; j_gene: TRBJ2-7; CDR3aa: CASSEGTSGRHEQYF; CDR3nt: TGTGCCAGCAGTGAAGGGACTAGCGGGAGACACGAGCAGTACTTC
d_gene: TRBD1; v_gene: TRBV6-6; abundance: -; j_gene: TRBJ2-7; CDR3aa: CASSYRRQGAGEQYF; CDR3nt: TGTGCCAGCAGTTACCGGAGACAGGGGGCAGGGGAGCAGTACTTC
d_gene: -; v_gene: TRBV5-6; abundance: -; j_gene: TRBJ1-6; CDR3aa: CASSVAGRDSPLHF; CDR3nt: TGTGCCAGCAGCGTTGCGGGGAGGGATTCACCCCTCCACTTT
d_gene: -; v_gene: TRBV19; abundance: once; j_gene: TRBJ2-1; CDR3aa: CASSTGQYNEQFF; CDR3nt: TGTGCCAGTAGTACCGGACAGTACAATGAGCAGTTCTTC
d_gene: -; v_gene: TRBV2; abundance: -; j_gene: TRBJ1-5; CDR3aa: CASSDKRRAAPDQPQHF; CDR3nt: TGTGCCAGCAGTGACAAAAGGCGGGCAGCACCGGATCAGCCCCAGCATTTT
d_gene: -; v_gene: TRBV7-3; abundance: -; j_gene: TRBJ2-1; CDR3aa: CASSSGGTYNEQFF; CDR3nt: TGTGCCAGCAGCTCGGGTGGTACCTACAATGAGCAGTTCTTC
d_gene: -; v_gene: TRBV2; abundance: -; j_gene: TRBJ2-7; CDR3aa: CASSPGVLNYEQYF; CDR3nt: TGTGCCAGCAGTCCAGGGGTTCTGAACTACGAGCAGTACTTC
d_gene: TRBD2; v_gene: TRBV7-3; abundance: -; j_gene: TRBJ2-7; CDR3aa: CASSPGLAGYEQYF; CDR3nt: TGTGCCAGCAGCCCGGGACTAGCGGGCTACGAGCAGTACTTC
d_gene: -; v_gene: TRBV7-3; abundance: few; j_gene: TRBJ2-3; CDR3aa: CASSLTGKADTQYF; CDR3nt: TGTGCCAGCAGCTTAACTGGAAAGGCAGATACGCAGTATTTT
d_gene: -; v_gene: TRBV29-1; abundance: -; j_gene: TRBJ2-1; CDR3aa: CSVSSRNEQFF; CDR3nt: TGCAGCGTTTCTTCTAGGAATGAGCAGTTCTTC
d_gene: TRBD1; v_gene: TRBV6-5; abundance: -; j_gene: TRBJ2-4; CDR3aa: CASSSPSRGQGIQYF; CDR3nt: TGTGCCAGCAGTTCGCCGTCCAGGGGGCAAGGCATTCAGTACTTC
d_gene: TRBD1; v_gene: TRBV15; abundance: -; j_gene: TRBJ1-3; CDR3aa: CATSRAQGLVGNTIYF; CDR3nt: TGTGCCACCAGCAGAGCACAGGGGCTGGTTGGAAACACCATATATTTT
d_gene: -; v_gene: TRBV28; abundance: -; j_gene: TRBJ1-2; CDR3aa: CASSNYGYTF; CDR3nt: TGTGCCAGCAGCAACTATGGCTACACCTTC
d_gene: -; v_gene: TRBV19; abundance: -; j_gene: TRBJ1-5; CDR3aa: CASSMWGQPQHF; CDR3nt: TGTGCCAGTAGTATGTGGGGTCAGCCCCAGCATTTT
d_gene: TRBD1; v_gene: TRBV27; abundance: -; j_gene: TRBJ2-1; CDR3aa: CASRTGGLPREGYNEQFF; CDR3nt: TGTGCCAGCAGGACAGGGGGACTACCAAGGGAGGGGTACAATGAGCAGTTCTTC
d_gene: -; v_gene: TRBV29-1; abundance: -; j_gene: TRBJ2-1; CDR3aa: CSGGDSLNEQFF; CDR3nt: TGCAGCGGGGGGGACAGCTTGAATGAGCAGTTCTTC
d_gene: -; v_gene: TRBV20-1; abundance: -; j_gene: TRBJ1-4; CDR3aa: CSAQGYEKLFF; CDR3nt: TGCAGTGCACAGGGATATGAAAAACTGTTTTTT
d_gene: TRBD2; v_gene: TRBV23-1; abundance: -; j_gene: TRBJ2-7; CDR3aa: CASSHFSGGLPEQYF; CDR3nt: TGCGCCAGCAGTCACTTTAGCGGGGGGCTCCCCGAGCAGTACTTC
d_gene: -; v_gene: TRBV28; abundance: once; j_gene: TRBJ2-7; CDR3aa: CASTGSYEQYF; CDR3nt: TGTGCCAGCACTGGATCGTACGAGCAGTACTTC
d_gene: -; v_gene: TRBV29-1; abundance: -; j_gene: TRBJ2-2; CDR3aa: CSVGQQSGTGELFF; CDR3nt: TGCAGCGTTGGACAGCAATCGGGGACCGGGGAGCTGTTTTTT
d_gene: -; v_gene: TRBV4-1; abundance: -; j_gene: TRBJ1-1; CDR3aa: CASSPSHRVGGLGFF; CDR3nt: TGCGCCAGCAGTCCATCGCACAGGGTAGGAGGATTGGGTTTCTTT
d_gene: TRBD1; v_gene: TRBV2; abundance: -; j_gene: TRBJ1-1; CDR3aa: CASSALQGGGTEAFF; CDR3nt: TGTGCCAGCAGTGCCCTACAGGGGGGGGGCACTGAAGCTTTCTTT
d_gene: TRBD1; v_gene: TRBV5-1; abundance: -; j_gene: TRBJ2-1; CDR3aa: CASSSRGHNEQFF; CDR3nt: TGCGCCAGCAGCTCGAGGGGGCACAATGAGCAGTTCTTC
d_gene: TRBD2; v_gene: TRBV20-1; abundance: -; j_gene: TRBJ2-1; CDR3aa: CSARTSNEQFF; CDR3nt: TGCAGTGCTCGGACTAGCAATGAGCAGTTCTTC
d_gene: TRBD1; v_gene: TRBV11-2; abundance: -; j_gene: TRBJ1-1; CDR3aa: CASSFNRGSTEAFF; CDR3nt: TGTGCCAGCAGCTTTAACAGGGGATCCACTGAAGCTTTCTTT
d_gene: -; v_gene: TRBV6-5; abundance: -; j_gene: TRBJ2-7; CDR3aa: CASSYSFRQYEQYF; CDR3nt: TGTGCCAGCAGTTACTCATTCAGGCAGTACGAGCAGTACTTC
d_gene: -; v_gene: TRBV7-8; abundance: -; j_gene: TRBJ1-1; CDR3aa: CASSTYQQMNTEAFF; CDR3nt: TGTGCCAGCAGCACTTATCAGCAAATGAACACTGAAGCTTTCTTT
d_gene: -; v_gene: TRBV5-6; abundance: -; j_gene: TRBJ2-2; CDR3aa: CASSLAAGTGELFF; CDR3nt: TGTGCCAGCAGCTTGGCCGCAGGCACCGGGGAGCTGTTTTTT
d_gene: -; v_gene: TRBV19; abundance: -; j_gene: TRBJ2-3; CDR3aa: CASSMGGISVRWDTQYF; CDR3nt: TGTGCCAGTAGTATGGGCGGGATCTCGGTCCGGTGGGATACGCAGTATTTT
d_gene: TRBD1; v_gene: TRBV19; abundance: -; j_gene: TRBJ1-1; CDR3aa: CASRGQGWGTEAFF; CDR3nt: TGTGCCAGTAGGGGACAGGGGTGGGGCACTGAAGCTTTCTTT
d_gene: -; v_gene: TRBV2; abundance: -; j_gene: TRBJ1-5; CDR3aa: CASSERGSNQPQHF; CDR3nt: TGTGCCAGCAGTGAAAGGGGTAGCAATCAGCCCCAGCATTTT
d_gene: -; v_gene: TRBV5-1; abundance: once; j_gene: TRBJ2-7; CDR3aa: CASTPGGSSYEQYF; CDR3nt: TGCGCCAGCACCCCTGGGGGCAGCTCCTACGAGCAGTACTTC
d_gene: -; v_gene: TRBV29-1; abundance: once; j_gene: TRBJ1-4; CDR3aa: CSVLEGPTNEKLFF; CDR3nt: TGCAGCGTTTTGGAGGGACCAACTAATGAAAAACTGTTTTTT
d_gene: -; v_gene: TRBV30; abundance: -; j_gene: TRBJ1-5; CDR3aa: CAWSRTGQPQHF; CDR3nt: TGTGCCTGGAGTCGGACGGGTCAGCCCCAGCATTTT
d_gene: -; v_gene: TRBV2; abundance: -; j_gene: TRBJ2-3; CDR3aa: CASSVTGTYTDTQYF; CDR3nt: TGTGCCAGCAGTGTCACCGGGACTTACACAGATACGCAGTATTTT
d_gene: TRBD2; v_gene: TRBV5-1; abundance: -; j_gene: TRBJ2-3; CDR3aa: CASSYGLAPDTQYF; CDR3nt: TGCGCCAGCAGCTATGGACTAGCGCCAGATACGCAGTATTTT
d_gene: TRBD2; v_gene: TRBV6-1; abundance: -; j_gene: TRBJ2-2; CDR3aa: CASSVLAGSTGELFF; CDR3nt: TGTGCCAGCAGTGTACTAGCGGGATCTACCGGGGAGCTGTTTTTT